This entry describes one TCR beta chain. These data originate in a study of blood T cell repertoires in COVID-19. Overall study: There were acute and convalescent COVID-19 samples, and they came from the United States, Italy and Spain.

The V and J ends lost 2 bases and 0 bases respectively, with 10 bases between them. Germline V lookup: CDR1 LGHDT, CDR2 YNNKEL (reference sequence). This CDR3 has 15 amino acids. Under the authors' procedure: From reference gene primer amplification, estimates of nucleated cell counts were derived. Assay: immunoSEQ multiplex PCR; the TCRdb copy retains only in-frame clones and omits some. That table furnishes V, J and clone size, whereas the DNA furnished D and trimming. There are about 190,000 clones in the sample; around 84% occur only once, and around 4.9% lies in the top ten. Sequencing was carried out using peripheral blood. The receptor was isolated from an elderly woman with acute or convalescent COVID-19. The rearrangement joins TRBV3-1 (or the pseudogene TRBV3-2) to TRBJ2-5; D gene ambiguous. The CDR3 bases are TGTGCCAGCAGCCAAAGATACTCGTACCAAGAGACCCAGTACTTC. Translation gives CASSQRYSYQETQYF.